This TCR beta chain was captured by sequencing in a study of human T cells and chemical hapten exposure. Study-wide context: Upper-back patch tests with 0.01% DPC were read at 6 days. Slight volume differences across pooled libraries mainly accounted for varying per-sample TCR yields. Notes on the study in general: Expanded TCR sets contained significantly more large CDR3 similarity clusters than controls.

One entry per CDR3 protein results from TCRdb running MiXCR on the RACE reads. The data hold more than 300,000 distinct CDR3 sequences, with 5% to 6.5% observed a single time. This clonotype has a count of ten or more. The antigen remains undetermined. CDR3 length: 15 amino acids. Trimming shortened V by 5 bases and J by 6 bases, and 18 bases separated the two germline ends. Germline values: CDR1 PRHDT, CDR2 FYEKMQ (reference sequence). Stated time point: pre-sensitization, week 0. As to treatment: therapeutic diphenylcyclopropenone sensitization with weekly scalp DPC. The source is a woman in her 50s with alopecia areata. Some clones in this sample may be carry-over from other donors' samples. The input for sequencing was whole blood, taken in connection with sensitization to the hapten diphenylcyclopropenone (DPC). The genes are TRBV13 and TRBJ2-3, with D possibly matching TRBD2 (5 bases). CDR3 region: CASSKNVIGMDTQYF. CDR3 bases: TGTGCCAGCAGCAAAAACGTGATCGGGATGGATACGCAGTATTTT. The variable domain in full, with the rest retrieved from reference TRBV13 and TRBJ2-3, is AAGVIQSPRHLIKEKRETATLKCYPIPRHDTVYWYQQGPGQDPQFLISFYEKMQSDKGSIPDRFSAQQFSDYHSELNMSSLELGDSALYFCASSKNVIGMDTQYFGPGTRLTVL.